These T cell receptor beta chains were read from a single sample in a study of shared clonotypes between healthy human individuals. Libraries were prepared by immunoSEQ multiplex PCR; TCRdb keeps only in-frame clonotypes and omits some of them. The sample holds about 1,500,000 clones, roughly 96% seen once. The sequenced material came from naive CD4+ T cells sorted from blood. The receptors shown here come from a man aged 30 to 45 in good health. The CDR3 runs from the conserved cysteine through the conserved F or W. Each record gives: V gene, CDR3 length, clone size, J gene, D gene, CDR3 protein, CDR3 DNA. D genes are given only for firm matches. A row's size may be missing; if present it is once, few, many or a size class.

v_gene: TRBV28
len: 14
abundance: NA
j_gene: TRBJ2-1
d_gene: NA
CDR3aa: CASSLMINYNEQFF
CDR3nt: TGTGCCAGCAGTTTGATGATCAACTACAATGAGCAGTTCTTC

v_gene: TRBV11-2
len: 14
abundance: once
j_gene: TRBJ2-1
d_gene: NA
CDR3aa: CASSLPGHEVEQFF
CDR3nt: TGTGCCAGCAGCCTGCCGGGTCACGAGGTTGAGCAGTTCTTC

v_gene: TRBV5-1
len: 15
abundance: NA
j_gene: TRBJ2-4
d_gene: TRBD1
CDR3aa: CASSGGTGLLYIQYF
CDR3nt: TGCGCCAGCAGCGGCGGGACAGGGTTATTGTACATTCAGTACTTC

v_gene: TRBV18
len: 16
abundance: NA
j_gene: TRBJ1-2
d_gene: NA
CDR3aa: CASSPLSADFNYGYTF
CDR3nt: TGTGCCAGCTCACCACTATCGGCCGATTTTAACTATGGCTACACCTTC

v_gene: TRBV5-4
len: 14
abundance: NA
j_gene: TRBJ2-7
d_gene: TRBD1
CDR3aa: CASSFSGTGTGQYF
CDR3nt: TGTGCCAGCAGCTTTTCCGGGACAGGGACCGGGCAGTACTTC

v_gene: TRBV7-2
len: 15
abundance: NA
j_gene: TRBJ2-7
d_gene: NA
CDR3aa: CASSSFLTALYEQYF
CDR3nt: TGTGCCAGCAGCTCCTTCCTGACAGCGCTATACGAGCAGTACTTC

v_gene: TRBV7-4
len: 12
abundance: NA
j_gene: TRBJ2-7
d_gene: TRBD2
CDR3aa: CASSRTSGWQYF
CDR3nt: TGTGCCAGCAGCAGGACTAGCGGGTGGCAGTACTTC

v_gene: TRBV5-1
len: 14
abundance: NA
j_gene: TRBJ1-1
d_gene: TRBD1
CDR3aa: CASSFFDRGTEAFF
CDR3nt: TGCGCCAGCAGCTTCTTTGACAGGGGTACTGAAGCTTTCTTT

v_gene: TRBV27
len: 14
abundance: NA
j_gene: TRBJ1-1
d_gene: TRBD1
CDR3aa: CASSFRGRNTEAFF
CDR3nt: TGTGCCAGCAGTTTCAGGGGGCGGAACACTGAAGCTTTCTTT

v_gene: TRBV19
len: 14
abundance: NA
j_gene: TRBJ2-1
d_gene: NA
CDR3aa: CASRRTPPGNEQFF
CDR3nt: TGTGCCAGTAGGCGGACTCCGCCGGGCAATGAGCAGTTCTTC

v_gene: TRBV5-1
len: 16
abundance: NA
j_gene: TRBJ2-7
d_gene: TRBD1
CDR3aa: CASSPSPGTGTYEQYF
CDR3nt: TGCGCCAGCAGCCCGTCCCCCGGGACAGGGACCTACGAGCAGTACTTC

v_gene: TRBV14
len: 13
abundance: NA
j_gene: TRBJ2-5
d_gene: NA
CDR3aa: CASSQPSSATQYF
CDR3nt: TGTGCCAGCAGCCAGCCATCTTCCGCGACCCAGTACTTC

v_gene: TRBV9
len: 16
abundance: NA
j_gene: TRBJ2-2
d_gene: TRBD2
CDR3aa: CASSVQLAGAAGELFF
CDR3nt: TGTGCCAGCAGCGTACAACTAGCGGGAGCGGCAGGGGAGCTGTTTTTT

v_gene: TRBV18
len: 15
abundance: few
j_gene: TRBJ1-2
d_gene: NA
CDR3aa: CASSPAGLLDYGYTF
CDR3nt: TGTGCCAGCTCACCAGCAGGGTTGTTGGACTATGGCTACACCTTC

v_gene: TRBV7-8
len: 14
abundance: once
j_gene: TRBJ2-7
d_gene: TRBD1
CDR3aa: CASSWTGGSYEQYF
CDR3nt: TGTGCCAGCAGCTGGACAGGGGGCTCCTACGAGCAGTACTTC

v_gene: TRBV27
len: 14
abundance: NA
j_gene: TRBJ2-7
d_gene: TRBD2
CDR3aa: CASSRRGSPHEQYF
CDR3nt: TGTGCCAGCAGCAGGCGGGGGAGTCCCCACGAGCAGTACTTC

v_gene: TRBV29-1
len: 13
abundance: NA
j_gene: TRBJ2-1
d_gene: NA
CDR3aa: CSGGGTIYNEQFF
CDR3nt: TGCAGCGGGGGCGGGACAATCTACAATGAGCAGTTCTTC

v_gene: TRBV7-2
len: 11
abundance: NA
j_gene: TRBJ2-7
d_gene: NA
CDR3aa: CASSPMNEQYF
CDR3nt: TGTGCCAGCAGCCCAATGAACGAGCAGTACTTC

v_gene: TRBV7-2
len: 12
abundance: NA
j_gene: TRBJ2-7
d_gene: NA
CDR3aa: CASSASSYEQYF
CDR3nt: TGTGCCAGCAGCGCGAGCTCCTACGAGCAGTACTTC

v_gene: TRBV2
len: 12
abundance: NA
j_gene: TRBJ1-1
d_gene: TRBD1
CDR3aa: CASKDRNYEAFF
CDR3nt: TGTGCCAGCAAGGACAGGAACTATGAAGCTTTCTTT

v_gene: TRBV19
len: 14
abundance: NA
j_gene: TRBJ1-4
d_gene: TRBD1
CDR3aa: CASSVGQGRGKLFF
CDR3nt: TGTGCCAGTAGTGTTGGACAGGGGAGAGGAAAACTGTTTTTT

v_gene: TRBV25-1
len: 14
abundance: NA
j_gene: TRBJ2-2
d_gene: TRBD1
CDR3aa: CASQGQENTGELFF
CDR3nt: TGTGCCAGCCAGGGACAGGAGAACACCGGGGAGCTGTTTTTT

v_gene: TRBV5-6
len: 17
abundance: NA
j_gene: TRBJ2-2
d_gene: TRBD2
CDR3aa: CASSLVLAGGLTGELFF
CDR3nt: TGTGCCAGCAGCTTGGTTCTAGCGGGAGGGCTCACCGGGGAGCTGTTTTTT

v_gene: TRBV19
len: 14
abundance: NA
j_gene: TRBJ1-5
d_gene: NA
CDR3aa: CASSTQGYNQPQHF
CDR3nt: TGTGCCAGTAGTACGCAGGGGTACAATCAGCCCCAGCATTTT

v_gene: TRBV5-1
len: 12
abundance: once
j_gene: TRBJ2-1
d_gene: NA
CDR3aa: CASSLRRDEQFF
CDR3nt: TGCGCCAGCAGCTTGAGGCGCGATGAGCAGTTCTTC

v_gene: TRBV7-8
len: 16
abundance: NA
j_gene: TRBJ1-2
d_gene: NA
CDR3aa: CASSLGPGRGSYGYTF
CDR3nt: TGTGCCAGCAGCTTAGGCCCGGGGAGGGGCAGCTATGGCTACACCTTC

v_gene: TRBV18
len: 16
abundance: NA
j_gene: TRBJ2-1
d_gene: TRBD2
CDR3aa: CASSPIAGGPMNEQFF
CDR3nt: TGTGCCAGCTCACCCATAGCGGGAGGGCCTATGAATGAGCAGTTCTTC

v_gene: TRBV6-5
len: 12
abundance: NA
j_gene: TRBJ1-2
d_gene: NA
CDR3aa: CASSRGHYGYTF
CDR3nt: TGTGCCAGCAGTCGAGGACACTATGGCTACACCTTC

v_gene: TRBV5-1
len: 16
abundance: NA
j_gene: TRBJ2-1
d_gene: TRBD2
CDR3aa: CASSFGLAGGSNEQFF
CDR3nt: TGCGCCAGCAGTTTCGGACTAGCGGGAGGCTCCAATGAGCAGTTCTTC

v_gene: TRBV7-2
len: 18
abundance: NA
j_gene: TRBJ1-4
d_gene: NA
CDR3aa: CASSSAVSLRGTNEKLFF
CDR3nt: TGTGCCAGCAGCTCGGCGGTTTCCCTGCGGGGGACTAATGAAAAACTGTTTTTT

v_gene: TRBV6-5
len: 14
abundance: NA
j_gene: TRBJ1-1
d_gene: TRBD1
CDR3aa: CASGRTGTNTEAFF
CDR3nt: TGTGCCAGCGGGCGGACAGGGACAAACACTGAAGCTTTCTTT

v_gene: TRBV5-5
len: 16
abundance: NA
j_gene: TRBJ1-3
d_gene: TRBD1
CDR3aa: CASSAPGQHSGNTIYF
CDR3nt: TGTGCCAGCAGCGCACCGGGACAGCACTCTGGAAACACCATATATTTT

v_gene: TRBV6-1
len: 8
abundance: NA
j_gene: TRBJ2-5
d_gene: NA
CDR3aa: CAIQTQYF
CDR3nt: TGTGCCATTCAGACCCAGTACTTC

v_gene: TRBV30
len: 13
abundance: NA
j_gene: TRBJ1-1
d_gene: NA
CDR3aa: CAWQSGLRTEAFF
CDR3nt: TGTGCCTGGCAATCGGGTCTAAGGACTGAAGCTTTCTTT

v_gene: TRBV28
len: 14
abundance: once
j_gene: TRBJ2-3
d_gene: NA
CDR3aa: CASSFGWGSDTQYF
CDR3nt: TGTGCCAGCAGTTTTGGATGGGGGAGCGATACGCAGTATTTT

v_gene: TRBV11-3
len: 16
abundance: NA
j_gene: TRBJ2-1
d_gene: TRBD2
CDR3aa: CASSLVLAGGPNEQFF
CDR3nt: TGTGCCAGCAGCTTAGTGTTAGCGGGAGGGCCAAATGAGCAGTTCTTC

v_gene: TRBV2
len: 14
abundance: NA
j_gene: TRBJ2-2
d_gene: TRBD2
CDR3aa: CASRGLAGGGELFF
CDR3nt: TGTGCCAGCAGGGGACTAGCGGGAGGCGGGGAGCTGTTTTTT

v_gene: TRBV15
len: 15
abundance: once
j_gene: TRBJ1-2
d_gene: NA
CDR3aa: CATSRDREGLYGYTF
CDR3nt: TGTGCCACCAGCAGAGATAGGGAAGGGCTATATGGCTACACCTTC

v_gene: TRBV28
len: 12
abundance: NA
j_gene: TRBJ1-1
d_gene: NA
CDR3aa: CASRRGTTEAFF
CDR3nt: TGTGCCAGCCGAAGGGGCACCACTGAAGCTTTCTTT

v_gene: TRBV6-5
len: 12
abundance: NA
j_gene: TRBJ1-1
d_gene: NA
CDR3aa: CASHRANTEAFF
CDR3nt: TGTGCCAGCCACAGGGCAAACACTGAAGCTTTCTTT

v_gene: TRBV19
len: 14
abundance: NA
j_gene: TRBJ2-7
d_gene: TRBD1
CDR3aa: CASSFDRGIYEQYF
CDR3nt: TGTGCCAGTAGTTTCGACAGGGGAATCTACGAGCAGTACTTC

v_gene: TRBV5-1
len: 14
abundance: NA
j_gene: TRBJ2-7
d_gene: TRBD1
CDR3aa: CASSSGTGGDEQYF
CDR3nt: TGCGCCAGCAGCTCCGGGACAGGGGGTGACGAGCAGTACTTC

v_gene: TRBV4-1
len: 16
abundance: NA
j_gene: TRBJ2-1
d_gene: TRBD1
CDR3aa: CASSQFGTAVYNEQFF
CDR3nt: TGCGCCAGCAGCCAGTTTGGGACAGCTGTATACAATGAGCAGTTCTTC

v_gene: TRBV27
len: 14
abundance: NA
j_gene: TRBJ2-7
d_gene: TRBD2
CDR3aa: CASSIRLAGGPAYF
CDR3nt: TGTGCCAGCAGTATTCGACTAGCGGGAGGGCCTGCGTACTTC

v_gene: TRBV6-6
len: 16
abundance: NA
j_gene: TRBJ1-3
d_gene: TRBD1
CDR3aa: CASSYEGASSGNTIYF
CDR3nt: TGTGCCAGCAGTTATGAGGGGGCAAGCTCTGGAAACACCATATATTTT

v_gene: TRBV19
len: 15
abundance: NA
j_gene: TRBJ1-5
d_gene: NA
CDR3aa: CASTRVGHSNQPQHF
CDR3nt: TGTGCCAGTACCCGTGTAGGTCATAGCAATCAGCCCCAGCATTTT

v_gene: TRBV18
len: 15
abundance: NA
j_gene: TRBJ2-7
d_gene: NA
CDR3aa: CASSRDRIPTYEQYF
CDR3nt: TGTGCCAGCTCACGTGACAGGATACCCACTTACGAGCAGTACTTC

v_gene: TRBV13
len: 16
abundance: NA
j_gene: TRBJ2-1
d_gene: TRBD2
CDR3aa: CASTESGTISYNEQFF
CDR3nt: TGTGCCAGCACCGAGAGCGGGACTATCTCCTACAATGAGCAGTTCTTC

v_gene: TRBV7-2
len: 15
abundance: NA
j_gene: TRBJ1-4
d_gene: NA
CDR3aa: CASSPSGTPLEKLFF
CDR3nt: TGTGCCAGCAGTCCATCCGGGACACCTCTTGAAAAACTGTTTTTT

v_gene: TRBV6-6
len: 14
abundance: NA
j_gene: TRBJ1-1
d_gene: NA
CDR3aa: CASRNDSLHTEAFF
CDR3nt: TGTGCCAGCAGGAACGACAGCCTCCACACTGAAGCTTTCTTT